This TCR beta chain was sequenced during a study of vaccination and CD4 T cells after COVID-19 (dated 2022 in TCRdb). Background on the whole study: Convalescent patients had a positive SARS-CoV-2 result on nasal swab PCR, and of these patients, nine had mild disease and one had severe disease. In the convalescent cohort there were six males and four females, among whom were two Hispanic individuals, seven Caucasians, two Asians and one multiracial person. Each participant got two doses of either the Pfizer-BioNTech BNT162b2 vaccine (n=8) or the Moderna mRNA-1273 vaccine (n=2). Post-COVID blood samples were collected from convalescent patients a median of roughly 100 days after diagnosis, with a range of about 30 to 170 days. Post-vaccine blood samples were taken a median of 72 days after the second vaccine dose, with a range of roughly 13 to 250 days. Culture stimuli were overlapping spike peptide pools from SARS-CoV-2 and from the common cold coronaviruses HCoV-NL63, HCoV-OC43 and HCoV-229E. Control cultures used a CEFX viral epitope pool as positive control, an HIV-1 Nef peptide pool as negative control, or no peptide. The spike-specific CD4+ TCR repertoire was compared before and after mRNA vaccination in ten to eleven COVID-19 convalescent patients and a handful of infection-naive healthy vaccine recipients. Study-wide findings and limitations: In convalescent patients, nearly all vaccine-specific clones (304 of 307) were found to be mono-reactive for SARS-CoV-2 spike rather than cross-reactive with common cold coronaviruses. An increase in the median number of SARS-CoV-2-reactive clonotypes from approximately 20 after infection to 38 after vaccination was observed, but the change was not found to be significant. Among the post-vaccine SARS-CoV-2-reactive clones in convalescent patients, a median around 85% showed up only after vaccination, which suggests vaccine-specific priming. The number of convalescent patients in the study was relatively small, and the study did not examine early timepoints following natural infection.

In the case of this clonotype: Which antigen it targets is not known. No base quality information exists; no much larger clone differs at one position.

The receptor library was made with PCR. DNA from cultured CD4+ T cells underwent TCR sequencing with the Oncomine TCR Beta short-read assay at the Johns Hopkins FTIC core. Genomic DNA was extracted from the cultured CD4+ T cells with the QIAamp micro DNA kit. Oncomine TCR Beta libraries made from cultured CD4+ T cells were pooled using unique dual indexes and sequenced on an Illumina iSeq 100. The study's own analysis went as follows. Non-productive sequences were filtered out, and CDR3s that did not start with C, did not end with F or W, or were shorter than 7 amino acids were discarded. Antigen-specific clonotypes were identified with the MANAFEST web application by comparing peptide-stimulated wells with reference and other culture wells. To be called positive, a clone needed an FDR below 0.05, an odds ratio above 5, and a productive frequency above 0.1% in at least two of three replicate wells. Clonotypes that were significantly expanded in both SARS-CoV-2 spike wells and at least one common cold coronavirus spike condition were defined as cross-reactive. Levenshtein distances (stringdist) and unrooted phylogenetic trees (ape) in R version 3.6.1 were used to assess CDR3 homology. TCRdb reworked the public reads: Q25 trimming with fastp, MiXCR clone assembly, productive beta chains retained. Every CDR3 protein is listed once, alongside the most common genes and DNA of its rows. TCRdb's processing, not the study's, gives the V and J calls here. In all, the sample holds fewer than 15,000 distinct CDR3 sequences, and less than 50% of those were seen once. 10% of the sample is held by the ten biggest clonotypes.

V sheds 1 base and J sheds 0 bases, leaving 10 bases between their ends. Per the germline V gene, SGHTA is the CDR1 and FQGNSA is the CDR2. From the cysteine through the phenylalanine, the CDR3 covers 15 amino acids. The entry retains the CDR3 DNA only, 45 bases that are in frame from base 1. Taken with the paper, the label for treatment or condition translates to: approximately 10-day PBMC culture with coronavirus spike peptide pools or control peptides (ViraFEST assay). The ViraFEST assay was used in the study, in which antigen-specific T cells were expanded with peptide pools and expanded clonotypes were subsequently identified by TCR sequencing. The convalescent patients' positive SARS-CoV-2 PCR tests fell between March and December 2020, which was before the Alpha, Beta and Delta variants emerged in the United States. PBMCs were cultured at under 2.5 million per well in IMDM supplemented with approximately 5.4% human AB serum and roughly 10 IU/ml IL-2, with 9.5 to 10 ug/ml peptide pools added. On days 3 and 7, half of the culture medium was replaced with fresh IL-2-containing medium. After 10 to 11 days of culture, CD4+ T cells were isolated by negative selection with the EasySep CD4+ T cell isolation kit. Ficoll-Paque Plus gradient centrifugation was used to isolate PBMCs from whole blood, and the isolated PBMCs were then either used fresh or cryopreserved at -140C. Triplicate wells were generally used for each culture condition.

The chain couples TRBV7-2 to TRBJ2-7, and possibly TRBD2, on 5 matching bases. The specimen was CD4+ T cells from blood, cultured in vitro. The receptor was isolated from a human donor who had recovered from COVID-19. The DNA sequence is TGTGCCAGCAGCTTAGTTGCGGGCCTCTCCTACGAGCAGTACTTC. It codes for CASSLVAGLSYEQYF.